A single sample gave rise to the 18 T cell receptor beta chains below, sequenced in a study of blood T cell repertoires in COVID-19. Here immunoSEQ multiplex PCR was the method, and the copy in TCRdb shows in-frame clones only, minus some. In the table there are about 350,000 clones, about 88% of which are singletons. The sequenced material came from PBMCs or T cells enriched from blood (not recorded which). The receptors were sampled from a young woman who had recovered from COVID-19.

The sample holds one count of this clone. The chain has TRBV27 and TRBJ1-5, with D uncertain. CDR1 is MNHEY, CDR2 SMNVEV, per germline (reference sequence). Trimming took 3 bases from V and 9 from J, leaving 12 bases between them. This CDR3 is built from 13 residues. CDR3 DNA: TGTGCCAGCAGTTTGGAGGGTTGGGGGCCCCAGCATTTT. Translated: CASSLEGWGPQHF.

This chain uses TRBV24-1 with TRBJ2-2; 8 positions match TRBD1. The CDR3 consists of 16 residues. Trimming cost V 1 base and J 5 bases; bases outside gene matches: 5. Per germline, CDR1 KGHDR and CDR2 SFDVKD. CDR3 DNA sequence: TGTGCCACCAGTGATTTTGGCAGGGGGCGAACCGGGGAGCTGTTTTTT. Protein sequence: CATSDFGRGRTGELFF.

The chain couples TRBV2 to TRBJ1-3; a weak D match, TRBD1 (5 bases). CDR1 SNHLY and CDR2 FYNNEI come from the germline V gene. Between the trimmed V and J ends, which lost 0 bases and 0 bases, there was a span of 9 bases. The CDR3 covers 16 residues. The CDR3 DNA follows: TGTGCCAGCAGTGAAGCACAGGCGTTCTCTGGAAACACCATATATTTT. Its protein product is CASSEAQAFSGNTIYF.

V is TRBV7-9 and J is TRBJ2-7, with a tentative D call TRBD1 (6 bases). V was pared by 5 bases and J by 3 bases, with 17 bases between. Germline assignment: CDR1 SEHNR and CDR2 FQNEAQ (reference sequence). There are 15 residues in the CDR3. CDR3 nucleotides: TGTGCCAGCAGCCCCCGACAGGCAGGCGGCTACGAGCAGTACTTC. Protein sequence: CASSPRQAGGYEQYF. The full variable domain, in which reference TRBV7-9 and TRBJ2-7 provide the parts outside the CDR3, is DTGVSQNPRHKITKRGQNVTFRCDPISEHNRLYWYRQTLGQGPEFLTYFQNEAQLEKSRLLSDRFSAERPKGSFSTLEIQRTEQGDSAMYLCASSPRQAGGYEQYFGPGTRLTVT.

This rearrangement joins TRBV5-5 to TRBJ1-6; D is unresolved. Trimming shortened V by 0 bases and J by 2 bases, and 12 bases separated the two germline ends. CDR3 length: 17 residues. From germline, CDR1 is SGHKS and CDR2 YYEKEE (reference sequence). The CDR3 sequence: CASSLVGGRTYNSPLHF. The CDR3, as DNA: TGTGCCAGCAGCTTGGTTGGAGGGAGAACCTATAATTCACCCCTCCACTTT.

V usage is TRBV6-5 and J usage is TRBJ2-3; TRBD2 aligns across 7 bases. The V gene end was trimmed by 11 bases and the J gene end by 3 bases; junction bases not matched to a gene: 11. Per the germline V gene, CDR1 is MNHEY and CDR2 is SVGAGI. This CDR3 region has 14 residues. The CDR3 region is CAGGRGLGTDTQYF. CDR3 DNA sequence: TGTGCCGGGGGGAGAGGACTAGGAACAGATACGCAGTATTTT.

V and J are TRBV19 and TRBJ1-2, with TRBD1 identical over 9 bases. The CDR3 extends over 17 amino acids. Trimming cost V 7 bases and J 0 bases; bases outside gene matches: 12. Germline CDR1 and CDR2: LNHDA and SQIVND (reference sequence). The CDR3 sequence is CASNPSGQGHSNYGYTF. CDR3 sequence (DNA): TGTGCCAGTAATCCATCGGGACAGGGACATTCTAACTATGGCTACACCTTC.

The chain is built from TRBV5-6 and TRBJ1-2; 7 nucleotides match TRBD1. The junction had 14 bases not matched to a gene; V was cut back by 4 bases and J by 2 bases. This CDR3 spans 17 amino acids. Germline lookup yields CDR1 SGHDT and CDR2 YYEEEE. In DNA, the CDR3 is TGTGCCAGCAGCCCATTTCTTAAATGGGACAGAAACTATGGCTACACCTTC. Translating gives CASSPFLKWDRNYGYTF.

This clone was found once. In nucleotides, the CDR3 is TGTGCCAGTAGTATATCGTCAGCGTCTGGAAACACCATATATTTT. Amino acids: CASSISSASGNTIYF. The chain couples TRBV19 to TRBJ1-3; no clear D. V shed 2 bases and J shed 1 base, with 9 bases lying between them. Germline values: CDR1 LNHDA, CDR2 SQIVND (reference sequence). The CDR3 is made up of 15 amino acids. Together with reference TRBV19 and TRBJ1-3, the CDR3 gives the full variable domain: DGGITQSPKYLFRKEGQNVTLSCEQNLNHDAMYWYRQDPGQGLRLIYYSQIVNDFQKGDIAEGYSVSREKKESFPLTVTSAQKNPTAFYLCASSISSASGNTIYFGEGSWLTVV.

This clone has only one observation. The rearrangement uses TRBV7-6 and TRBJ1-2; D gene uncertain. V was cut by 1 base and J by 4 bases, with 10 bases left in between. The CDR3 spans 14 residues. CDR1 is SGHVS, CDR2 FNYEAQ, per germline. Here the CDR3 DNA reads TGTGCCAGCAGCTTAGTTCAAGAGGGCTATGGCTACACCTTC. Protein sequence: CASSLVQEGYGYTF.

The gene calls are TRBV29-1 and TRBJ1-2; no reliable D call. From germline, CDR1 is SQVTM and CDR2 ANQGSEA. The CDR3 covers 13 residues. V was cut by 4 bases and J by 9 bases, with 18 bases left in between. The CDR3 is CSVVGAGGRSYTF. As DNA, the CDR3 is TGCAGCGTTGTTGGCGCAGGAGGGCGTAGCTACACCTTC.

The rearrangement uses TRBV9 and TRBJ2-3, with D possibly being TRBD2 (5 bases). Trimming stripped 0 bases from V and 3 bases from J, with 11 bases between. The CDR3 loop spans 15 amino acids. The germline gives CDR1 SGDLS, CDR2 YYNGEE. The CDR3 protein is CASSVGAAGTDTQYF. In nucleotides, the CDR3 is TGTGCCAGCAGCGTAGGAGCGGCCGGGACAGATACGCAGTATTTT.

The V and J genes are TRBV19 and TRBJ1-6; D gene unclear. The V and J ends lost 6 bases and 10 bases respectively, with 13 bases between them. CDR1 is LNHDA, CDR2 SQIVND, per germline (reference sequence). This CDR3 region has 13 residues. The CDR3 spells CASRAGGKSPLHF. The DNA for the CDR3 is TGTGCCAGTAGGGCGGGAGGAAAATCACCCCTCCACTTT.

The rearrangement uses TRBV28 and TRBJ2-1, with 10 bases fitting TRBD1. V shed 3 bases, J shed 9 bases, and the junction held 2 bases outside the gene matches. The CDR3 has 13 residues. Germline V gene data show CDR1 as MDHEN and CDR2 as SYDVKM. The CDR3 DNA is TGTGCCAGCAGTTTGGGACAGGGGCCTGAGCAGTTCTTC. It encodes CASSLGQGPEQFF.

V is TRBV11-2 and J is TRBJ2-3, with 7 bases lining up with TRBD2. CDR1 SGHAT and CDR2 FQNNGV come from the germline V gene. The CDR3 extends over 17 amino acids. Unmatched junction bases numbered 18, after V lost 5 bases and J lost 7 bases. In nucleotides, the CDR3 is TGTGCCAGCAGCCCTATGGAAGGGCTAGCGGTAACTTATACGCAGTATTTT. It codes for CASSPMEGLAVTYTQYF.

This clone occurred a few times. CDR3 sequence reads: CASSSPGTGTDEQYF. For the CDR3, the DNA is TGTGCCAGCAGTTCCCCCGGGACAGGGACCGACGAGCAGTACTTC. This sequence joins TRBV28 and TRBJ2-7; 9 nucleotides line up with TRBD1. The CDR3 runs to 15 residues. Trimming removed 4 bases from V and 5 bases from J; junction bases left unmatched: 9. CDR1 and CDR2 (germline): MDHEN, SYDVKM.

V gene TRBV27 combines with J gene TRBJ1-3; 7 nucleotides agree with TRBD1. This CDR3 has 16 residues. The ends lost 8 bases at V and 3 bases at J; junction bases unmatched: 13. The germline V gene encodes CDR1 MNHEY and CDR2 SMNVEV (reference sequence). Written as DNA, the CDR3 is TGTGCCAGCTCTTTAAGGGGACAGTTGGTTGGAAACACCATATATTTT. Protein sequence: CASSLRGQLVGNTIYF.

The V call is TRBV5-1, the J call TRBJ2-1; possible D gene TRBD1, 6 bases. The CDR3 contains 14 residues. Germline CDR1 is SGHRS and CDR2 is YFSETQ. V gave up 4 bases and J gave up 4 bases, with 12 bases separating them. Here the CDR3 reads CASSPDSRYNEQFF. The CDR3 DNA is TGCGCCAGCAGCCCGGACAGCCGATACAATGAGCAGTTCTTC.